The rows below give T cell receptor beta chains drawn from one sample of a study of pediatric ulcerative colitis. TCRdb's copy holds only in-frame clones and misses some; the assay was immunoSEQ multiplex PCR. This table has about 9,500 clones, approximately 89% appearing once. The sequencing sample was made of blood. Receptors were obtained from a girl between 10 and 17 years old with moderate ulcerative colitis. The CDR3 runs from the conserved cysteine through the conserved F or W. Fields, in order: J gene, V gene, clone size, D gene, CDR3 protein, CDR3 DNA. D genes are given only for firm matches. Size is omitted from some rows. Given values are once, few, many or a class for expanded clones.

j_gene: TRBJ1-5; v_gene: TRBV7-6; abundance: once; d_gene: TRBD1; CDR3aa: CASSRTGGDQPQHF; CDR3nt: TGTGCCAGCAGCAGAACAGGGGGCGATCAGCCCCAGCATTTT
j_gene: TRBJ2-5; v_gene: TRBV6-6; abundance: .; d_gene: TRBD1; CDR3aa: CASTPGQARGTQYF; CDR3nt: TGTGCCAGCACCCCGGGACAGGCGAGGGGGACCCAGTACTTC
j_gene: TRBJ2-1; v_gene: TRBV15; abundance: .; d_gene: .; CDR3aa: CATSRERADSYNEQFF; CDR3nt: TGTGCCACCAGCAGAGAGCGGGCAGACTCCTACAATGAGCAGTTCTTC
j_gene: TRBJ2-3; v_gene: TRBV18; abundance: .; d_gene: .; CDR3aa: CASSPTYIGAATQYF; CDR3nt: TGTGCCAGCTCACCAACTTATATAGGGGCAGCTACGCAGTATTTT
j_gene: TRBJ2-1; v_gene: TRBV19; abundance: .; d_gene: .; CDR3aa: CASRRDNEQFF; CDR3nt: TGTGCCAGTCGAAGAGACAATGAGCAGTTCTTC
j_gene: TRBJ2-5; v_gene: TRBV28; abundance: .; d_gene: .; CDR3aa: CAILTGPGETQYF; CDR3nt: TGTGCCATTCTGACAGGTCCGGGAGAGACCCAGTACTTC
j_gene: TRBJ1-5; v_gene: TRBV7-2; abundance: few; d_gene: .; CDR3aa: CASSPRTGNQPQHF; CDR3nt: TGTGCCAGCAGCCCACGGACAGGCAATCAGCCCCAGCATTTT
j_gene: TRBJ2-5; v_gene: TRBV5-1; abundance: .; d_gene: TRBD2; CDR3aa: CASSRTSWDLQETQYF; CDR3nt: TGCGCCAGCAGCAGGACTAGCTGGGACCTACAAGAGACCCAGTACTTC
j_gene: TRBJ1-1; v_gene: TRBV6-7; abundance: .; d_gene: .; CDR3aa: CASANPWSEAFF; CDR3nt: TGTGCCAGCGCTAACCCTTGGTCTGAAGCTTTCTTT
j_gene: TRBJ2-1; v_gene: TRBV11-3; abundance: .; d_gene: .; CDR3aa: CASSGSSYNEQFF; CDR3nt: TGTGCCAGCAGCGGGAGCTCCTACAATGAGCAGTTCTTC
j_gene: TRBJ1-4; v_gene: TRBV20-1; abundance: .; d_gene: .; CDR3aa: CSAREGEKLFF; CDR3nt: TGCAGTGCTAGAGAGGGTGAAAAACTGTTTTTT
j_gene: TRBJ2-1; v_gene: TRBV25-1; abundance: .; d_gene: .; CDR3aa: CASSEIDEQFF; CDR3nt: TGTGCCAGCAGTGAAATCGATGAGCAGTTCTTC
j_gene: TRBJ1-2; v_gene: TRBV18; abundance: few; d_gene: TRBD1; CDR3aa: CASSPVDRGRGYTF; CDR3nt: TGTGCCAGCTCACCAGTCGACAGGGGGAGAGGCTACACCTTC
j_gene: TRBJ2-5; v_gene: TRBV25-1; abundance: .; d_gene: TRBD1; CDR3aa: CASSVPGTGFLETQYF; CDR3nt: TGTGCCAGCAGTGTGCCGGGGACAGGGTTTCTGGAGACCCAGTACTTC
j_gene: TRBJ2-7; v_gene: TRBV6-5; abundance: .; d_gene: .; CDR3aa: CASSLWYEQYF; CDR3nt: TGTGCCAGCAGTCTCTGGTACGAGCAGTACTTC
j_gene: TRBJ1-1; v_gene: TRBV6-6; abundance: .; d_gene: .; CDR3aa: CATLDWNTEAFF; CDR3nt: TGTGCCACTCTAGACTGGAACACTGAAGCTTTCTTT
j_gene: TRBJ1-3; v_gene: TRBV2; abundance: once; d_gene: TRBD1; CDR3aa: CASIRQGRENTIYF; CDR3nt: TGTGCCAGCATCCGACAGGGAAGGGAAAACACCATATATTTT
j_gene: TRBJ1-3; v_gene: TRBV2; abundance: .; d_gene: .; CDR3aa: CASSLEQGASGNTIYF; CDR3nt: TGTGCCAGCAGTCTAGAACAGGGTGCGTCTGGAAACACCATATATTTT
j_gene: TRBJ2-7; v_gene: TRBV29-1; abundance: once; d_gene: TRBD2; CDR3aa: CSVLGLAGPEQYF; CDR3nt: TGCAGCGTTCTCGGACTAGCGGGACCCGAACAGTACTTC
j_gene: TRBJ2-7; v_gene: TRBV7-9; abundance: .; d_gene: TRBD1; CDR3aa: CASSLGQGVYEQYF; CDR3nt: TGTGCCAGCAGCTTAGGACAGGGTGTCTACGAGCAGTACTTC
j_gene: TRBJ1-1; v_gene: TRBV7-3; abundance: .; d_gene: .; CDR3aa: CASSLRDGEKAFF; CDR3nt: TGTGCCAGCAGCTTAAGGGACGGAGAGAAAGCTTTCTTT
j_gene: TRBJ1-2; v_gene: TRBV11-2; abundance: .; d_gene: .; CDR3aa: CASSPWTVQGTYGYTF; CDR3nt: TGTGCCAGCAGTCCCTGGACGGTTCAGGGGACCTATGGCTACACCTTC
j_gene: TRBJ1-2; v_gene: TRBV6-1; abundance: .; d_gene: .; CDR3aa: CASSEALHFVRVAGYTF; CDR3nt: TGTGCCAGCAGTGAAGCGCTTCATTTCGTCAGGGTTGCTGGCTACACCTTC
j_gene: TRBJ2-7; v_gene: TRBV5-1; abundance: .; d_gene: TRBD1; CDR3aa: CASSSQPQGDDEQYF; CDR3nt: TGCGCCAGCAGCTCCCAACCTCAGGGGGACGACGAGCAGTACTTC
j_gene: TRBJ1-2; v_gene: TRBV6-1; abundance: .; d_gene: .; CDR3aa: CASSERTRDPYGYTF; CDR3nt: TGTGCCAGCAGTGAGAGGACCCGGGACCCCTATGGCTACACCTTC
j_gene: TRBJ1-1; v_gene: TRBV19; abundance: .; d_gene: .; CDR3aa: CASSKITNTEAFF; CDR3nt: TGTGCCAGTAGTAAAATCACGAACACTGAAGCTTTCTTT
j_gene: TRBJ2-1; v_gene: TRBV27; abundance: once; d_gene: TRBD2; CDR3aa: CASSSGLAGNNEQFF; CDR3nt: TGTGCCAGCAGTTCGGGACTAGCGGGGAACAATGAGCAGTTCTTC
j_gene: TRBJ2-1; v_gene: TRBV5-1; abundance: .; d_gene: .; CDR3aa: CASSLEGIHNEQFF; CDR3nt: TGCGCCAGCAGCTTGGAGGGAATCCACAATGAGCAGTTCTTC
j_gene: TRBJ2-3; v_gene: TRBV7-2; abundance: .; d_gene: .; CDR3aa: CASSLLRSRLTDTQYF; CDR3nt: TGTGCCAGCAGCTTACTTCGATCCAGACTCACAGATACGCAGTATTTT
j_gene: TRBJ1-4; v_gene: TRBV7-9; abundance: .; d_gene: .; CDR3aa: CASRRQDNEKLFF; CDR3nt: TGTGCCAGCAGGAGACAGGATAATGAAAAACTGTTTTTT
j_gene: TRBJ2-7; v_gene: TRBV10-3; abundance: .; d_gene: .; CDR3aa: CAIWDLEFYEQYF; CDR3nt: TGTGCCATTTGGGACCTGGAATTCTACGAGCAGTACTTC
j_gene: TRBJ1-4; v_gene: TRBV7-9; abundance: .; d_gene: .; CDR3aa: CASSLVFPRGEVEKLFF; CDR3nt: TGTGCCAGCAGCTTAGTTTTTCCCAGGGGCGAGGTTGAAAAACTGTTTTTT
j_gene: TRBJ1-1; v_gene: TRBV5-4; abundance: .; d_gene: .; CDR3aa: CASSPRGQGSGTEAFF; CDR3nt: TGTGCCAGCAGCCCGAGAGGCCAGGGGTCCGGCACTGAAGCTTTCTTT
j_gene: TRBJ2-7; v_gene: TRBV18; abundance: .; d_gene: .; CDR3aa: CASSPGTVEYEQYF; CDR3nt: TGTGCCAGCTCACCAGGGACGGTTGAATACGAGCAGTACTTC
j_gene: TRBJ2-2; v_gene: TRBV19; abundance: .; d_gene: .; CDR3aa: CASSSGKTGELFF; CDR3nt: TGTGCCAGTAGTAGCGGGAAAACCGGGGAGCTGTTTTTT
j_gene: TRBJ2-7; v_gene: TRBV5-1; abundance: .; d_gene: .; CDR3aa: CASSPGRHHEQYF; CDR3nt: TGCGCCAGCAGCCCGGGACGGCACCACGAGCAGTACTTC
j_gene: TRBJ2-3; v_gene: TRBV28; abundance: .; d_gene: TRBD2; CDR3aa: CASSTAGKLFTDTQYF; CDR3nt: TGTGCCAGCAGTACAGCGGGGAAGTTATTCACAGATACGCAGTATTTT
j_gene: TRBJ1-6; v_gene: TRBV12-5; abundance: .; d_gene: .; CDR3aa: CASGLVTVNSPLHF; CDR3nt: TGTGCTAGTGGTTTGGTTACAGTTAATTCACCCCTCCACTTT
j_gene: TRBJ1-6; v_gene: TRBV11-2; abundance: .; d_gene: .; CDR3aa: CASSLDLELSSYNSPLHF; CDR3nt: TGTGCCAGCAGCTTAGATCTAGAGTTGAGCTCCTATAATTCACCCCTCCACTTT
j_gene: TRBJ2-7; v_gene: TRBV5-4; abundance: .; d_gene: .; CDR3aa: CASSLEGGLRGSYEQYF; CDR3nt: TGTGCCAGCAGCTTGGAAGGAGGTCTGAGGGGCAGCTACGAGCAGTACTTC
j_gene: TRBJ2-5; v_gene: TRBV28; abundance: .; d_gene: .; CDR3aa: CASRLGGGLGETQYF; CDR3nt: TGTGCCAGCAGACTCGGAGGAGGGCTGGGAGAGACCCAGTACTTC